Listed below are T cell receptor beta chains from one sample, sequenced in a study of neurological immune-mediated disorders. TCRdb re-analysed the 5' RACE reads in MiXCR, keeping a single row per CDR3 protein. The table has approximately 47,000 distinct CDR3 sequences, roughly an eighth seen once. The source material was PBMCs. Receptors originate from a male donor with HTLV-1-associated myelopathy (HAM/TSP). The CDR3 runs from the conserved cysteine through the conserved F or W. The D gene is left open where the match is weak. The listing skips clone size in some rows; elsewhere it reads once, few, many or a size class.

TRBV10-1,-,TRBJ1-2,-,CASSEAGVNYGYTF,TGCGCCAGCAGTGAGGCAGGGGTGAACTATGGCTACACCTTC
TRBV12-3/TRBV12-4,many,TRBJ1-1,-,CASSFTPTEAFF,TGTGCCAGCAGTTTCACTCCCACTGAAGCTTTCTTT
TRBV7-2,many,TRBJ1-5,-,CASSPWTADQPQHF,TGTGCCAGCAGCCCTTGGACGGCAGATCAGCCCCAGCATTTT
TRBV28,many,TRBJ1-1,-,CASSPAGGHLNTEAFF,TGTGCCAGCAGCCCCGCCGGGGGACATCTTAACACTGAAGCTTTCTTT
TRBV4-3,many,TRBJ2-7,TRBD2,CASSQAFAGGAYEQYF,TGCGCCAGCAGCCAAGCATTTGCGGGGGGTGCCTACGAGCAGTACTTC
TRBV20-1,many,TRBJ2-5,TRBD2,CSAIGAGAGETQYF,TGCAGTGCTATCGGAGCGGGGGCGGGGGAGACCCAGTACTTC
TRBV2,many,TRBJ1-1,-,CASNGWENTEAFF,TGTGCCAGCAATGGGTGGGAGAACACTGAAGCTTTCTTT
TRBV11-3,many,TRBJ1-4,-,CASSAGFGVEKLFF,TGTGCCAGCAGCGCGGGGTTTGGGGTTGAAAAACTGTTTTTT
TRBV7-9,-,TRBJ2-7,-,CASSQQGAYEQYF,TGTGCCAGCAGCCAACAGGGAGCGTACGAGCAGTACTTC
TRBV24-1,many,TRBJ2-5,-,CATSDLEGPSQETQYF,TGTGCCACCAGTGATTTGGAAGGACCCTCCCAAGAGACCCAGTACTTC
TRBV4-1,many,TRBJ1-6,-,CASSHPPSRSPLHF,TGCGCCAGCAGCCATCCTCCCTCGAGGTCACCCCTCCACTTT
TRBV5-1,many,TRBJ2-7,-,CASSLVDGTVPYEQYF,TGCGCCAGCAGCTTGGTCGACGGGACCGTCCCCTACGAGCAGTACTTC
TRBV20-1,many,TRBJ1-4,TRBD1,CSARDGQGGEKLFF,TGCAGTGCTCGGGATGGACAGGGTGGCGAAAAACTGTTTTTT
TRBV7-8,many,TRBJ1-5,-,CASSPDRPYSNQPQHF,TGTGCCAGCAGCCCAGACAGGCCATATAGCAATCAGCCCCAGCATTTT
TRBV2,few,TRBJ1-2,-,CASSVLGGYTF,TGTGCCAGCAGCGTGCTGGGAGGCTACACCTTC
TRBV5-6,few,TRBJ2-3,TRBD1,CASRPQGAGVSDTQYF,TGTGCCAGCAGACCACAGGGGGCTGGGGTATCGGATACGCAGTATTTT
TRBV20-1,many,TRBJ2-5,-,CSASLLVQETQYF,TGCAGTGCTTCCCTTCTGGTTCAAGAGACCCAGTACTTC
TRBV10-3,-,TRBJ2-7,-,CATHGEGEQYF,TGTGCCACCCATGGAGAGGGCGAGCAGTACTTC
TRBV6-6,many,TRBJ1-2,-,CASSYAVVNYGYTF,TGTGCCAGCAGTTACGCAGTCGTAAACTATGGCTACACCTTC
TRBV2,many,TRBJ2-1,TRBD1,CATLDRDSYNEQFF,TGTGCCACCTTGGACAGGGACTCCTACAATGAGCAGTTCTTC
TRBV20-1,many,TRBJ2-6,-,CSARGNGANVLTF,TGCAGTGCTAGAGGTAATGGGGCCAACGTCCTGACTTTC
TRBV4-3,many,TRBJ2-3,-,CASSQDLGGRGTDTQYF,TGCGCCAGCAGCCAAGATCTAGGGGGGCGAGGCACAGATACGCAGTATTTT
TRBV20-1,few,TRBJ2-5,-,CSPRDFQETQYF,TGCAGTCCACGGGACTTCCAAGAGACCCAGTACTTC
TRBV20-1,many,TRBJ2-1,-,CSATRGGHYNEQFF,TGCAGTGCTACGAGGGGTGGGCACTACAATGAGCAGTTCTTC
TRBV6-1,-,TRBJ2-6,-,CASSEVRGVGSGANVLTF,TGTGCCAGCAGTGAAGTTAGGGGGGTTGGGTCTGGGGCCAACGTCCTGACTTTC
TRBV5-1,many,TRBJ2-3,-,CASSLILGDTQYF,TGCGCCAGCAGCTTGATTCTGGGGGATACGCAGTATTTT
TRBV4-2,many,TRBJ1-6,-,CASSQEGRTSNSPLHF,TGTGCCAGCAGCCAAGAGGGTCGGACATCGAATTCACCCCTCCACTTT
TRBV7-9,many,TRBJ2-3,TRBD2,CASSLGQAGRWDTQYF,TGTGCCAGCAGCTTAGGCCAAGCGGGGAGATGGGATACGCAGTATTTT